A selection of T cell receptor beta chains follows, all from one sample in a study of Ad26.COV2.S vaccination and SARS-CoV-2 variants. Clones were read by immunoSEQ multiplex PCR, and TCRdb kept only the in-frame ones, dropping some. The sample gives hundreds of thousands of clones, 92% of which show up once; 3% to 5% is in the top ten. The source material was peripheral blood, sampled after recovery from COVID-19. The receptors stem from a human donor who had recovered from COVID-19. Each CDR3 is given with its conserved first and last residue. Fields, in order: V gene, clone size, CDR3 length, J gene, D gene, CDR3 protein, CDR3 DNA. The D gene is left open where the match is weak. Size values are once, few and many counts, or a class for expanded clones, and some rows have none.

>TRBV29-1|.|14|TRBJ1-2|TRBD1
CSVGRTGSNYGYTF
TGCAGCGTCGGCAGGACAGGGTCTAACTATGGCTACACCTTC
>TRBV6-5|.|15|TRBJ2-7|TRBD1
CASSTPGTGDYEQYF
TGTGCCAGCAGTACTCCCGGGACAGGGGACTACGAGCAGTACTTC
>TRBV2|.|14|TRBJ1-1|.
CASPTGTSRTEAFF
TGTGCCAGCCCCACCGGGACGTCCAGGACTGAAGCTTTCTTT
>TRBV2|.|16|TRBJ2-3|.
CASSLLGGWSTDTQYF
TGTGCCAGCAGCCTACTGGGGGGATGGTCCACAGATACGCAGTATTTT
>TRBV6-5|.|13|TRBJ2-5|TRBD2
CASSLAGGEAQYF
TGTGCCAGCAGCCTAGCGGGGGGGGAGGCCCAGTACTTC
>TRBV27|.|16|TRBJ1-2|.
CASSFGSGVRKYGYTF
TGTGCCAGCAGTTTTGGCTCAGGGGTCCGAAAATATGGCTACACCTTC
>TRBV11-1|.|13|TRBJ2-2|.
CASSLGGFGELFF
TGTGCCAGCAGCTTAGGAGGGTTCGGGGAGCTGTTTTTT
>TRBV5-1|.|16|TRBJ2-3|.
CASSFGTSSSTDTQYF
TGCGCCAGCAGCTTTGGGACTTCCTCTAGCACAGATACGCAGTATTTT
>TRBV5-1|once|14|TRBJ2-7|.
CASSSGQMAYEQYF
TGCGCCAGCAGCTCCGGACAGATGGCCTACGAGCAGTACTTC
>TRBV12-5|.|12|TRBJ1-1|.
CASGSGNTEAFF
TGTGCTAGTGGTTCGGGGAACACTGAAGCTTTCTTT
>TRBV10-1|.|14|TRBJ1-4|.
CASSESGAGEKLFF
TGCGCCAGCAGTGAGTCCGGGGCGGGCGAAAAACTGTTTTTT
>TRBV7-9|.|15|TRBJ1-2|TRBD1
CASSSSGQGAGGYTF
TGTGCCAGCAGCTCATCCGGACAGGGGGCCGGTGGCTACACCTTC
>TRBV27|.|14|TRBJ1-1|.
CASSLRATNTEAFF
TGTGCCAGCAGTTTAAGGGCGACGAACACTGAAGCTTTCTTT
>TRBV2|.|14|TRBJ2-3|.
CASSWGRSTDTQYF
TGTGCCAGCAGCTGGGGACGGAGCACAGATACGCAGTATTTT
>TRBV20-1|.|13|TRBJ1-5|.
CSASGGRAQPQHF
TGCAGTGCTAGTGGTGGGAGAGCTCAGCCCCAGCATTTT
>TRBV15|.|11|TRBJ2-3|.
CATSTADTQYF
TGTGCCACCAGTACCGCAGATACGCAGTATTTT
>TRBV9|.|14|TRBJ2-7|TRBD2
CASSPGGGLYEQYF
TGTGCCAGCAGCCCGGGGGGGGGCCTGTACGAGCAGTACTTC
>TRBV9|.|14|TRBJ1-1|TRBD1
CASSEQGTNTEAFF
TGTGCCAGCAGCGAACAGGGGACGAACACTGAAGCTTTCTTT
>TRBV3-1/TRBV3-2|.|13|TRBJ2-1|TRBD1
CASSRQGRDEQFF
TGTGCCAGCTCCAGACAGGGTAGGGATGAGCAGTTCTTC
>TRBV7-2|.|12|TRBJ2-1|.
CASSAPLGEQFF
TGTGCCAGCAGCGCTCCCTTGGGTGAGCAGTTCTTC
>TRBV23-1|.|18|TRBJ2-4|.
CASSQPIGGEFAKNIQYF
TGCGCCAGCAGTCAACCAATAGGAGGGGAATTTGCCAAAAACATTCAGTACTTC
>TRBV19|.|14|TRBJ1-2|.
CASSIFEIPYGYTF
TGTGCCAGTAGTATATTCGAGATTCCCTATGGCTACACCTTC
>TRBV6-5|.|14|TRBJ1-1|.
CASRRDGMNTEAFF
TGTGCCAGCAGGAGGGACGGTATGAACACTGAAGCTTTCTTT
>TRBV12-3/TRBV12-4|.|12|TRBJ1-5|TRBD1
CASREQGQPQHF
TGTGCCAGCAGGGAACAGGGGCAGCCCCAGCATTTT
>TRBV9|.|17|TRBJ2-3|TRBD2
CASSVVGSGGSTDTQYF
TGTGCCAGCAGCGTAGTTGGTAGCGGGGGATCCACAGATACGCAGTATTTT
>TRBV5-1|.|15|TRBJ1-3|.
CASSLAADPGNTIYF
TGCGCCAGCAGCTTGGCGGCGGACCCTGGAAACACCATATATTTT
>TRBV9|.|13|TRBJ1-4|.
CASSGTGNEKLFF
TGTGCCAGCAGCGGCACGGGAAACGAAAAACTGTTTTTT
>TRBV5-1|few|12|TRBJ1-2|TRBD1
CASSRDRDSYTF
TGCGCCAGCAGTCGAGACAGGGATAGCTACACCTTC
>TRBV5-1|.|14|TRBJ2-2|.
CASRTTGNAGELFF
TGCGCCAGCAGAACCACAGGGAACGCCGGGGAGCTGTTTTTT
>TRBV10-3|.|13|TRBJ1-5|.
CAISGVVGQPQHF
TGTGCCATCAGTGGGGTGGTGGGGCAGCCCCAGCATTTT
>TRBV27|.|14|TRBJ2-3|TRBD2
CASSLGGYTDTQYF
TGTGCCAGCAGTTTGGGGGGGTACACAGATACGCAGTATTTT
>TRBV6-2/TRBV6-3|.|15|TRBJ1-2|.
CASSYSTVGYYGYTF
TGTGCCAGCAGTTACTCGACGGTGGGATATTATGGCTACACCTTC
>TRBV29-1|.|14|TRBJ2-1|.
CSVEGHKGVNEQFF
TGCAGCGTTGAGGGTCATAAGGGGGTCAATGAGCAGTTCTTC
>TRBV6-6|.|13|TRBJ2-1|.
CALAEGAWNEQFF
TGTGCCCTCGCGGAGGGGGCCTGGAATGAGCAGTTCTTC
>TRBV10-1|.|14|TRBJ2-1|.
CASSLGGFYNEQFF
TGCGCCAGCAGTTTGGGGGGCTTCTACAATGAGCAGTTCTTC
>TRBV9|once|21|TRBJ2-1|TRBD2
CASSVVSSLAGAPSSYNEQFF
TGTGCCAGCAGCGTAGTATCATCCCTAGCGGGGGCCCCGAGCTCCTACAATGAGCAGTTCTTC
>TRBV14|.|13|TRBJ1-1|.
CASSRKGNTEAFF
TGTGCCAGCAGCCGAAAAGGGAACACTGAAGCTTTCTTT
>TRBV29-1|.|14|TRBJ1-4|TRBD1
CSVVLDRANEKLFF
TGCAGCGTCGTCTTGGACAGGGCTAATGAAAAACTGTTTTTT
>TRBV7-2|.|13|TRBJ2-7|TRBD2
CASSFRGGDEQYF
TGTGCCAGCAGCTTTCGGGGGGGCGACGAGCAGTACTTC
>TRBV15|.|16|TRBJ2-3|TRBD2
CATSRDSASGSDTQYF
TGTGCCACCAGCAGAGATTCGGCTAGCGGCTCAGATACGCAGTATTTT
>TRBV12-3/TRBV12-4|.|12|TRBJ1-2|.
CASLSPGDGYTF
TGTGCCAGCTTAAGTCCTGGGGATGGCTACACCTTC
>TRBV18|once|16|TRBJ2-7|TRBD1
CASSPISGTGTLEQYF
TGTGCCAGCTCACCCATATCCGGGACAGGGACCCTCGAGCAGTACTTC
>TRBV27|.|15|TRBJ2-7|.
CASSLSAEGSYEQYF
TGTGCCAGCAGTTTATCCGCGGAGGGCTCCTACGAGCAGTACTTC
>TRBV12-5|.|17|TRBJ1-5|.
CASGLRVGGASYQPQHF
TGTGCTAGTGGTTTAAGGGTGGGTGGGGCCAGTTATCAGCCCCAGCATTTT
>TRBV19|once|14|TRBJ1-1|.
CASSIGRANTEAFF
TGTGCCAGTAGTATAGGCAGGGCGAACACTGAAGCTTTCTTT
>TRBV24-1|once|13|TRBJ1-5|.
CATSEGSNQPQHF
TGTGCCACCAGTGAGGGAAGCAATCAGCCCCAGCATTTT
>TRBV25-1|.|18|TRBJ2-1|TRBD2
CASSGLAGGRVLYNEQFF
TGTGCCAGCAGTGGATTAGCGGGGGGGCGGGTGTTGTACAATGAGCAGTTCTTC
>TRBV18|.|13|TRBJ2-5|.
CASSFTDQETQYF
TGTGCCAGCTCATTTACGGACCAAGAGACCCAGTACTTC
>TRBV18|.|12|TRBJ1-4|.
CASSPRQEKLFF
TGTGCCAGCTCACCCCGACAGGAAAAACTGTTTTTT
>TRBV18|.|17|TRBJ1-1|.
CASSPPGAGVVAKMAFF
TGTGCCAGCTCACCACCGGGGGCAGGGGTGGTGGCAAAAATGGCTTTCTTT
>TRBV6-5|.|15|TRBJ1-1|.
CASSYLGGVNTEAFF
TGTGCCAGCAGTTACCTCGGTGGCGTGAACACTGAAGCTTTCTTT
>TRBV6-1|.|14|TRBJ1-5|.
CASSEEPRHQPQHF
TGTGCCAGCAGTGAAGAGCCCAGGCATCAGCCCCAGCATTTT
>TRBV19|.|15|TRBJ2-2|.
CASSIRPGMAGELFF
TGTGCCAGTAGTATACGACCAGGGATGGCCGGGGAGCTGTTTTTT
>TRBV5-1|.|15|TRBJ2-5|.
CASSLNLGSMQTQYF
TGCGCCAGCAGCTTGAATCTGGGGAGCATGCAGACCCAGTACTTC
>TRBV5-6|.|16|TRBJ2-5|TRBD2
CASSGTGTRELKTQYF
TGTGCCAGCAGCGGAACCGGGACTAGAGAGTTAAAGACCCAGTACTTC
>TRBV10-3|.|14|TRBJ2-3|.
CAIRGDRGTDTQYF
TGTGCCATCAGGGGAGATCGGGGCACAGATACGCAGTATTTT
>TRBV9|once|16|TRBJ1-4|.
CASSVEAAATNEKLFF
TGTGCCAGCAGCGTAGAGGCAGCTGCAACTAATGAAAAACTGTTTTTT
>TRBV6-6|.|14|TRBJ1-1|.
CASILRSENTEAFF
TGTGCCAGCATCTTAAGGTCAGAGAACACTGAAGCTTTCTTT
>TRBV14|.|13|TRBJ1-5|.
CASSRDHNQPQHF
TGTGCCAGCAGCCGGGATCACAATCAGCCCCAGCATTTT
>TRBV3-1/TRBV3-2|.|14|TRBJ1-2|TRBD1
CASSQGDRADGYTF
TGTGCCAGCAGCCAAGGAGACAGGGCGGATGGCTACACCTTC